This is a list of T cell receptor beta chains from one sample in a study of regulatory T cells in long-lasting Graves disease. TCRdb called the multiplex PCR reads again in MiXCR, with one record for every CDR3 protein. The sample consists of 300,000 to 400,000 distinct CDR3 sequences, approximately 15% of them appearing once. These data also featured in a second study, about T cells in Graves' hyperthyroidism and ophthalmopathy.

This sample comprised peripheral blood mononuclear cells (PBMCs), obtained at new diagnosis, from a patient treated with antithyroid drugs. These receptors were obtained from a man in his forties with Graves disease. CDR3s include the opening cysteine and the closing phenylalanine or tryptophan. D genes are given only for firm matches. Clone size is shown for a subset of rows, as once, few, many or a class of expanded clone.

J,size,V,D,DNA,CDR3
TRBJ2-3,few,TRBV4-1,TRBD1,TGCGCCAGCAGCCCCCGGGACAGATATACGCAGTATTTT,CASSPRDRYTQYF
TRBJ1-6,few,TRBV10-3,NA,TGTGCCATCAGTGAGTCATACAGGGACTCACCCCTCCACTTT,CAISESYRDSPLHF
TRBJ2-1,many,TRBV6-2/TRBV6-3,TRBD2,TGTGCCAGCAGTGCCCTGGCGGGGGGGCGGAATGAGCAGTTCTTC,CASSALAGGRNEQFF
TRBJ1-6,once,TRBV9,TRBD1,TGTGCCAGCAGCGTAGACGGACAGGGGAGTTCACCCCTCCACTTT,CASSVDGQGSSPLHF
TRBJ1-1,NA,TRBV9,NA,TGTGCCAGCAGCACGAGCCCGACGGTGAACACTGAAGCTTTCTTT,CASSTSPTVNTEAFF
TRBJ2-3,NA,TRBV20-1,NA,TGCAGTGCTAGACTAGCGAGCACAGATACGCAGTATTTT,CSARLASTDTQYF
TRBJ1-2,many,TRBV6-2/TRBV6-3,TRBD1,TGTGCCAGTACCCGGACAGGGACCCTTAACTATGGCTACACCTTC,CASTRTGTLNYGYTF
TRBJ2-5,many,TRBV27,NA,TGTGCCAGCAGACTGACAGCCCAAGGGGAGACCCAGTACTTC,CASRLTAQGETQYF
TRBJ1-1,many,TRBV18,NA,TGTGCCAGCTCACCACCGGTCCTTGGAGGGTTGAACACTGAAGCTTTCTTT,CASSPPVLGGLNTEAFF
TRBJ1-1,NA,TRBV28,NA,TGTGCCAGCAGTCCCCGGGCCAGGACCGCTCTCTTT,CASSPRARTALF
TRBJ1-4,many,TRBV11-2,NA,TGTGCCAGCAGCCCCACCCCTGCAACTAATGAAAAACTGTTTTTT,CASSPTPATNEKLFF
TRBJ2-1,NA,TRBV7-9,TRBD2,TGTGCCAGCAGCCCCTATGTACTAGCGGGGGGGTCCTACAATGAGCAGTTCTTC,CASSPYVLAGGSYNEQFF
TRBJ1-4,NA,TRBV27,NA,TGTGCCAGCAGTGCTAGATTATATCGGAGCAGTACCAGGAATGAAAAACTGTTTTTT,CASSARLYRSSTRNEKLFF
TRBJ2-7,many,TRBV28,NA,TGTGCCAGCAGTTTGGTGGGGGGGGGCACCTACGAGCAGTACTTC,CASSLVGGGTYEQYF
TRBJ2-5,NA,TRBV20-1,TRBD1,TGCAGTGCCGAGACTACATACATCAAGGGGGCGCGCCACGAGACCCAGTACTTC,CSAETTYIKGARHETQYF
TRBJ2-2,NA,TRBV3-1,TRBD2,TGTGCCAGCAGCCTCGGGACTAGCGGGGGGGCGGCCACCGGGGAGCTGTTTTTT,CASSLGTSGGAATGELFF
TRBJ1-5,many,TRBV6-2/TRBV6-3,NA,TGTGCCAGCAGTCCCCTCCGAAATCAGCCCCAGCATTTT,CASSPLRNQPQHF